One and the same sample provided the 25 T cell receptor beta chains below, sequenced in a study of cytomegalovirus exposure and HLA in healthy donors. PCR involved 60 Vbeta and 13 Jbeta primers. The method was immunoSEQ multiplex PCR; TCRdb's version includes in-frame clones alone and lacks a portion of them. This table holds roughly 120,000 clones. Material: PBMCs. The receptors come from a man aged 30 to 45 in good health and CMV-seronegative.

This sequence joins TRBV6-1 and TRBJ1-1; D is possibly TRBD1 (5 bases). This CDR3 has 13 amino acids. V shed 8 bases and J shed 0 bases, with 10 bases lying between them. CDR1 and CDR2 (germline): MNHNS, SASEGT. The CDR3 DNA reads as TGTGCCAGCGGGGCCGGAATGAACACTGAAGCTTTCTTT. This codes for CASGAGMNTEAFF.

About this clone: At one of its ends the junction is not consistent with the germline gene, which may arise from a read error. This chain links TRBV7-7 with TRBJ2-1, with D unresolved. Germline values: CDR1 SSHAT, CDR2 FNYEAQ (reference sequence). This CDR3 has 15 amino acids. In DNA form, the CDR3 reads TGTGCTAGCAGCCCCCGACTGGAATCCTACAATGAGCAGTTCTTC. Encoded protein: CASSPRLESYNEQFF.

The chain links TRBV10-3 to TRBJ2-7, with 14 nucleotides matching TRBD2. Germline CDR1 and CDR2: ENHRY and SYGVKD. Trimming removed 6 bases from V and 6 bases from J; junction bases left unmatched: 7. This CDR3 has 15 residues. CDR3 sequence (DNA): TGTGCCATCAGCTCGGGACTAGCGGGAGTACCCGAGCAGTACTTC. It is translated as CAISSGLAGVPEQYF.

Here the CDR3 DNA reads TGTGCCAGCAGTCCCGGACTAGAGCAGTTCTTC. Protein: CASSPGLEQFF. The chain is built from TRBV6-5 and TRBJ2-1; TRBD2 is a possible D gene (6 bases). CDR3 length: 11 residues. V shed 5 bases and J shed 10 bases, with 9 bases lying between them. The V gene's germline CDR1 is MNHEY and CDR2 SVGAGI.

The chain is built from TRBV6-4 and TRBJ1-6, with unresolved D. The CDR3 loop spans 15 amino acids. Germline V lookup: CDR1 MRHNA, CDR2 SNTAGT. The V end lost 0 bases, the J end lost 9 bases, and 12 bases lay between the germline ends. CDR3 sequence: CASSDSIGSGSPLHF. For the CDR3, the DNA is TGTGCCAGCAGTGACTCGATAGGATCAGGTTCACCCCTCCACTTT.

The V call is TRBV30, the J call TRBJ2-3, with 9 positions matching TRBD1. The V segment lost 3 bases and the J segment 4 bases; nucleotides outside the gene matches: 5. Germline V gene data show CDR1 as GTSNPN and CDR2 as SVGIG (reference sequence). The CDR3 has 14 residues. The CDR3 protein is CAWRDRGFADTQYF. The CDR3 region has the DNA TGTGCCTGGAGGGACAGGGGCTTCGCAGATACGCAGTATTTT.

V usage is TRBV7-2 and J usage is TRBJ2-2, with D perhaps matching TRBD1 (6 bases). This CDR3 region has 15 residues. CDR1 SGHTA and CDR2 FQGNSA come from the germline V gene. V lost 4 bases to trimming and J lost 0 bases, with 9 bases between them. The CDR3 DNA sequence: TGTGCCAGCAGCTCACAGGGAGCGAACACCGGGGAGCTGTTTTTT. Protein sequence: CASSSQGANTGELFF.

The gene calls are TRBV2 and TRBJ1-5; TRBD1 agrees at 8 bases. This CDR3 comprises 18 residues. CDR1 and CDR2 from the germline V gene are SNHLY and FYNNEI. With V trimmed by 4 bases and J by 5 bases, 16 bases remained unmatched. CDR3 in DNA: TGTGCCAGCAGTGGAAGACAGGGGTTGTGGGTCACGGATCAGCCCCAGCATTTT. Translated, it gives CASSGRQGLWVTDQPQHF.

CDR3 sequence (DNA): TGTGCCAGCAGCTTGGGCCCCGTTGGGGCTTCTAATGAAAAACTGTTTTTT. Translating it yields CASSLGPVGASNEKLFF. This rearrangement joins TRBV5-4 to TRBJ1-4; weak D call: TRBD1 (5 bases). The CDR3 is 17 residues long. Trimming stripped 0 bases from V and 3 bases from J, with 15 bases between. Germline V gene data show CDR1 as SGHNT and CDR2 as YYREEE (reference sequence).

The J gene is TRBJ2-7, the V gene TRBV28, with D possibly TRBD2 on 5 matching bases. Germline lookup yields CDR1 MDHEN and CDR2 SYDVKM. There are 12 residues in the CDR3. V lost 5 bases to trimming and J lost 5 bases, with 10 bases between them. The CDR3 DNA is TGTGCCAGCAGTCTGACGCGGGACGAGCAGTACTTC. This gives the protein CASSLTRDEQYF.

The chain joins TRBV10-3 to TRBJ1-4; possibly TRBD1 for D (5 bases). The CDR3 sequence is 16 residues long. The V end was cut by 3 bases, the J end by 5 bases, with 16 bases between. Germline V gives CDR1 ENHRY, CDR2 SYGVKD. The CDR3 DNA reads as TGTGCCATCAGTGACCCCGGAGGGACGGGGAATGAAAAACTGTTTTTT. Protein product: CAISDPGGTGNEKLFF.

CDR3 loop: CASSSRQGMMNTEAFF. The DNA of the CDR3 is TGTGCCAGCAGCTCCCGACAGGGGATGATGAACACTGAAGCTTTCTTT. The chain recombines TRBV5-8 with TRBJ1-1, with 8 bases aligning to TRBD1. After removal of 3 bases from V and 0 bases from J, the junction contained 7 bases not matched to a gene. The CDR3 covers 16 residues. The germline V gene has CDR1 SGHTS and CDR2 YDEGEE.

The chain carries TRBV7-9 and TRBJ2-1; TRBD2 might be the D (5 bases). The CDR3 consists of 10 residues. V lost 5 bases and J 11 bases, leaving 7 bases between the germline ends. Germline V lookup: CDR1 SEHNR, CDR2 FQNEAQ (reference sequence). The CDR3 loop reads CASSGLQQFF. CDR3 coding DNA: TGTGCCAGCAGCGGACTGCAGCAGTTCTTC.

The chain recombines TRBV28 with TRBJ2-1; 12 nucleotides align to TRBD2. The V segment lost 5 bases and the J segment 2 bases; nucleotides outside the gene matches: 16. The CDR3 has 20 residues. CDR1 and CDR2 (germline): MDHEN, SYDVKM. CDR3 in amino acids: CASSELTGGGLAGAYNEQFF. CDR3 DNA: TGTGCCAGCAGTGAATTAACAGGGGGGGGACTAGCGGGTGCCTACAATGAGCAGTTCTTC. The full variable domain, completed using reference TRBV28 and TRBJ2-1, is DVKVTQSSRYLVKRTGEKVFLECVQDMDHENMFWYRQDPGLGLRLIYFSYDVKMKEKGDIPEGYSVSREKKERFSLILESASTNQTSMYLCASSELTGGGLAGAYNEQFFGPGTRLTVL.

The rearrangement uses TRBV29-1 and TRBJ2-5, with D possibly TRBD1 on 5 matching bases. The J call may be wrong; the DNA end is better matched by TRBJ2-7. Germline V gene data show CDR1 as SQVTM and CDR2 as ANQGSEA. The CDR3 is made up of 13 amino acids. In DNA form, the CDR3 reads TGCAGCGCAGAATCGAGCCAGGGCTACGAGCAGTACTTC. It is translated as CSAESSQGYEQYF.

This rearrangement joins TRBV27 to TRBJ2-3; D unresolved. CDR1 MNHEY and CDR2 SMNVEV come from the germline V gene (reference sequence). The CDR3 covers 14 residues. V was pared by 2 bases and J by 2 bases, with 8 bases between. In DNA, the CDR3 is TGTGCCAGCAGTTTAGCCCAGAACACAGATACGCAGTATTTT. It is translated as CASSLAQNTDTQYF.

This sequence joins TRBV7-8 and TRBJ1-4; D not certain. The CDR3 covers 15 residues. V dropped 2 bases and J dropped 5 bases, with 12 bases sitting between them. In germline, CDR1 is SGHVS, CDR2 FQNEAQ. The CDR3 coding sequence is TGTGCCAGCAGCTTAAACCTACTCTTCAATGAAAAACTGTTTTTT. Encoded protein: CASSLNLLFNEKLFF. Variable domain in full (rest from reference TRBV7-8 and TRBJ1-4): GAGVSQSPRYKVAKRGQDVALRCDPISGHVSLFWYQQALGQGPEFLTYFQNEAQLDKSGLPSDRFFAERPEGSVSTLKIQRTQQEDSAVYLCASSLNLLFNEKLFFGSGTQLSVL.

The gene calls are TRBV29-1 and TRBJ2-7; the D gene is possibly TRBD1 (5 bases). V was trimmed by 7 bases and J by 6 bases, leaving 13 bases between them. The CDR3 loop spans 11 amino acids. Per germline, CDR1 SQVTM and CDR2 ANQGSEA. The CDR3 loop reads CSAFKGFEQYF. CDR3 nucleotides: TGCAGCGCATTTAAGGGGTTCGAGCAGTACTTC.

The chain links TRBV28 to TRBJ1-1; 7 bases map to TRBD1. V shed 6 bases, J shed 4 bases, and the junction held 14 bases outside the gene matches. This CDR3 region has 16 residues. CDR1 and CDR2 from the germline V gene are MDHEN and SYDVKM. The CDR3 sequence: CASRASRGGWGTEAFF. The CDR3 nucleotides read TGTGCCAGCAGAGCTAGCCGAGGGGGCTGGGGCACTGAAGCTTTCTTT.

Written as DNA, the CDR3 is TGTGCCAGCAGCCCGTTTCAGACCCAGTACTTC. This codes for CASSPFQTQYF. The chain carries TRBV7-9 and TRBJ2-5; D gene uncertain. V was clipped by 5 bases and J by 6 bases, with 7 bases between them. Germline CDR1 is SEHNR and CDR2 is FQNEAQ (reference sequence). This CDR3 is 11 amino acids long.

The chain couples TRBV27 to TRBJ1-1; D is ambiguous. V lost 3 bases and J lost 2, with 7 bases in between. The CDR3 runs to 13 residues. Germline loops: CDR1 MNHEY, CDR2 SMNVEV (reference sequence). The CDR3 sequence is CASSLSVNTEAFF. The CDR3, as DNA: TGTGCCAGCAGTTTGTCGGTAAACACTGAAGCTTTCTTT.

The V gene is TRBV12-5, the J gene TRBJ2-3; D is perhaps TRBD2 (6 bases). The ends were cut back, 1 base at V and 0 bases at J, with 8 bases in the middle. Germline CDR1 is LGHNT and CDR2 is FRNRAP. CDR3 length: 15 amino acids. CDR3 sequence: CASGLEGGSTDTQYF. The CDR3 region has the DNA TGTGCTAGTGGTTTGGAGGGAGGCAGCACAGATACGCAGTATTTT.

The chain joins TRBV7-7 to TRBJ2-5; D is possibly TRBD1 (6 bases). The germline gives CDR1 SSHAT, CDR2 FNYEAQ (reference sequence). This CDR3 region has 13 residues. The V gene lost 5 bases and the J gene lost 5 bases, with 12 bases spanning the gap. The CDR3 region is CASSLRGRETQYF. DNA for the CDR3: TGTGCCAGCAGCCTCAGGGGTAGGGAGACCCAGTACTTC.

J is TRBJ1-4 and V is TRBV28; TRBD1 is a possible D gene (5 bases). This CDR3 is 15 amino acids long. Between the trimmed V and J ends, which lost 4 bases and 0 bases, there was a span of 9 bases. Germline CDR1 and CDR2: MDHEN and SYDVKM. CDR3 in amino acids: CASSWGGPTNEKLFF. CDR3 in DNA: TGTGCCAGCAGTTGGGGGGGACCAACTAATGAAAAACTGTTTTTT. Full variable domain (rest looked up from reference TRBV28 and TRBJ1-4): DVKVTQSSRYLVKRTGEKVFLECVQDMDHENMFWYRQDPGLGLRLIYFSYDVKMKEKGDIPEGYSVSREKKERFSLILESASTNQTSMYLCASSWGGPTNEKLFFGSGTQLSVL.

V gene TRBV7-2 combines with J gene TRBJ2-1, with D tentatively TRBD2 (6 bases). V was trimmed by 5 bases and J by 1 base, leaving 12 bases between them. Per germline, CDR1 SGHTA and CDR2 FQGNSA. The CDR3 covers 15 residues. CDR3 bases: TGTGCCAGCAGCGCCACAGCGGGTTCCTACAATGAGCAGTTCTTC. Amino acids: CASSATAGSYNEQFF.